This TCR beta chain was identified during a study of blood T cell repertoires in COVID-19. Study overall: There were acute and convalescent COVID-19 samples, and they came from the United States, Italy and Spain.

This clone was detected only a few times. The protocol was immunoSEQ multiplex PCR, while the TCRdb copy is restricted to in-frame clones and leaves out a portion. The sample comprises 100,000 to 150,000 clones, 65% to 90% of which are singletons, and approximately 6.6% rests with the top ten. The germline V gene encodes CDR1 MDHEN and CDR2 SYDVKM. V was clipped by 5 bases and J by 2 bases, with 19 bases between them. This CDR3 contains 16 residues. This TCR was recovered from an elderly man with active or convalescent COVID-19. The sequenced material came from peripheral blood. The chain joins TRBV28 to TRBJ2-7, with D maybe TRBD1 (6 bases). DNA for the CDR3: TGTGCCAGCAGTCCACCGGCGAGAGGGGGAACCTACGAGCAGTACTTC. This gives the protein CASSPPARGGTYEQYF.